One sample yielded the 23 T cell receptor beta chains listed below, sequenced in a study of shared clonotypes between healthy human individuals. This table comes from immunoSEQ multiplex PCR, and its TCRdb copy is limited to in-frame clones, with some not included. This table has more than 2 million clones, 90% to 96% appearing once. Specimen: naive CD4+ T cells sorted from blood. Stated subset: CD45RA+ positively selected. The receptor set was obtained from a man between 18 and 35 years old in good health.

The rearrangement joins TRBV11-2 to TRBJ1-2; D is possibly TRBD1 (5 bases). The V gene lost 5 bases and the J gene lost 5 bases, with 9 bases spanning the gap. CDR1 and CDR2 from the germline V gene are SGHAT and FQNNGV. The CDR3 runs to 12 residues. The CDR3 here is CASSQGGYGYTF. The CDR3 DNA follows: TGTGCCAGCAGCCAGGGAGGGTATGGCTACACCTTC. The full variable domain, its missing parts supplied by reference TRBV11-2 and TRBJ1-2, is EAGVAQSPRYKIIEKRQSVAFWCNPISGHATLYWYQQILGQGPKLLIQFQNNGVVDDSQLPKDRFSAERLKGVDSTLKIQPAKLEDSAVYLCASSQGGYGYTFGSGTRLTVV.

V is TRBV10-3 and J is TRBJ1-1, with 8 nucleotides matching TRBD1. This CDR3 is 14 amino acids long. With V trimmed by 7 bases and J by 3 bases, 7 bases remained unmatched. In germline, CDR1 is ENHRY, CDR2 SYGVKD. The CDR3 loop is CAIKDRVTDTEAFF. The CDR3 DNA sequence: TGTGCCATCAAGGACAGGGTGACGGACACTGAAGCTTTCTTT.

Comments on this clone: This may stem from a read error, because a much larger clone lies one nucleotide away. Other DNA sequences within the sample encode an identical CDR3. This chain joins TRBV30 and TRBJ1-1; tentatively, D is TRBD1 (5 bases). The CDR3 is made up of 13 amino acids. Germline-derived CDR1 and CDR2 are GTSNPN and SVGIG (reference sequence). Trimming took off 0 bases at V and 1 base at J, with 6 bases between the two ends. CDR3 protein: CAWSVQANTEAFF. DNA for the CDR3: TGTGCCTGGAGTGTACAGGCGAACACTGAAGCTTTCTTT.

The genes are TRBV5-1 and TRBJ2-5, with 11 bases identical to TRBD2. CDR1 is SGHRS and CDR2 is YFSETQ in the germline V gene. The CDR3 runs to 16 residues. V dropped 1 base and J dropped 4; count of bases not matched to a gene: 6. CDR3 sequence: CASSLKASGGRETQYF. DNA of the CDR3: TGCGCCAGCAGCTTGAAGGCTAGCGGGGGGAGAGAGACCCAGTACTTC.

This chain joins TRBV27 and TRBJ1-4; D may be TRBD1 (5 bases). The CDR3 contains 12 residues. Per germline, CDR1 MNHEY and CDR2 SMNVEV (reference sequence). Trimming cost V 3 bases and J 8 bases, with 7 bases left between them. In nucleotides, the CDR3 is TGTGCCAGCAGTTTTCGGGGGGAAAAACTGTTTTTT. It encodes CASSFRGEKLFF.

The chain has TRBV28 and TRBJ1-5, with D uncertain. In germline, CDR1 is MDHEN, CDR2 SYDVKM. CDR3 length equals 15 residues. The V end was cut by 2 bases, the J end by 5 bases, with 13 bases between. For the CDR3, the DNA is TGTGCCAGCAGTTTACCCCGAGGTATGGATCAGCCCCAGCATTTT. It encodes CASSLPRGMDQPQHF.

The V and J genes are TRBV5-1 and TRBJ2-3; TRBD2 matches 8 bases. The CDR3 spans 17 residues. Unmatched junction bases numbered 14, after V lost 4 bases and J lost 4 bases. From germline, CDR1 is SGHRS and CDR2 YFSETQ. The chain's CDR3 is CASSGGTRGTRADTQYF. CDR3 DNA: TGCGCCAGCAGCGGGGGGACTAGGGGAACCCGGGCAGATACGCAGTATTTT.

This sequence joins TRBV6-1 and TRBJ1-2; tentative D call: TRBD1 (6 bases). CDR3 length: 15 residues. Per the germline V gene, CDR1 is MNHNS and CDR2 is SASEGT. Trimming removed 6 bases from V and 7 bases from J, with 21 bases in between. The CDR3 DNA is TGTGCCAGCAGGGGAGGTTCTACAGGGAATGGTGGCTACACCTTC. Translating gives CASRGGSTGNGGYTF.

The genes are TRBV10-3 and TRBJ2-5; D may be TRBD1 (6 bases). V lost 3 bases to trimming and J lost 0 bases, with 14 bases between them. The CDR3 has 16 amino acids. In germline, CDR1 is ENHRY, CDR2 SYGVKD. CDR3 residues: CAISEAAGTYQETQYF. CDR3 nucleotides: TGTGCCATCAGTGAAGCCGCCGGGACATACCAAGAGACCCAGTACTTC.

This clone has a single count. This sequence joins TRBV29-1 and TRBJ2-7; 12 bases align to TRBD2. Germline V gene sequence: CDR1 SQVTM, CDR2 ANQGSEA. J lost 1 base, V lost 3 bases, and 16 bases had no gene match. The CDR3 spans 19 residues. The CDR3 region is CSVDPEGASGTSGSYEQYF. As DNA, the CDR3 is TGCAGCGTTGATCCAGAGGGCGCCTCTGGGACTAGCGGGTCCTACGAGCAGTACTTC.

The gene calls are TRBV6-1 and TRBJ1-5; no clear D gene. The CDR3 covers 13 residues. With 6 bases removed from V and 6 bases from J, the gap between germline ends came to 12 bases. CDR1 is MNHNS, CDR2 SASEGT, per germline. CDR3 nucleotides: TGTGCCAGCAGCGTCGGCCCCGGTCAGCCCCAGCATTTT. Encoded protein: CASSVGPGQPQHF.

In DNA form, the CDR3 reads TGTGCCAGCAGTCGGACCCAGTTCATGAGGAACACTGAAGCTTTCTTT. Translated: CASSRTQFMRNTEAFF. The chain recombines TRBV28 with TRBJ1-1; D is undetermined. V was pared by 5 bases and J by 1 base, with 17 bases between. Germline V gene data show CDR1 as MDHEN and CDR2 as SYDVKM. CDR3 size: 16 residues.

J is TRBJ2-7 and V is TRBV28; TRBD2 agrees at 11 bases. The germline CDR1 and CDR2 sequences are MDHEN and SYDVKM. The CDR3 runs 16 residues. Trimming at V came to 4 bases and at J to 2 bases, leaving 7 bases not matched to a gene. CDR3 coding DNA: TGTGCCAGCAGTTCATTTAGCGGGGGGGTAACCTACGAGCAGTACTTC. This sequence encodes CASSSFSGGVTYEQYF.

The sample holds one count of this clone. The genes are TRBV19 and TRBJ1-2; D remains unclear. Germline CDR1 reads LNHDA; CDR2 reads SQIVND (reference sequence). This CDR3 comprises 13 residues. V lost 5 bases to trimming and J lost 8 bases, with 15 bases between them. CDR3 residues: CASSVATRSGYTF. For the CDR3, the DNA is TGTGCCAGTAGTGTGGCTACACGCTCGGGCTACACCTTC.

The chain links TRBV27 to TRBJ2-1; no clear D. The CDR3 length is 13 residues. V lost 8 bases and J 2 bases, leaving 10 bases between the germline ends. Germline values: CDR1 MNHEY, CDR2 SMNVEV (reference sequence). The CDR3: CASQQEPYNEQFF. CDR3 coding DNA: TGTGCCAGCCAACAAGAACCCTACAATGAGCAGTTCTTC.

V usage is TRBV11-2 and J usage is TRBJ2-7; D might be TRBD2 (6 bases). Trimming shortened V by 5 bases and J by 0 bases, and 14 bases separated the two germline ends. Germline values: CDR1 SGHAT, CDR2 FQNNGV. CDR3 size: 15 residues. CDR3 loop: CASSERAGPSYEQYF. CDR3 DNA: TGTGCCAGCAGCGAACGAGCGGGTCCCTCCTACGAGCAGTACTTC.

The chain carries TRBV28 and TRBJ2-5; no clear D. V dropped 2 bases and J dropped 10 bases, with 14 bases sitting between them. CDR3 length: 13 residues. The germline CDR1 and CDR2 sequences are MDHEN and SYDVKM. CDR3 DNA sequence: TGTGCCAGCAGTTTAAAAGGGATACGTGACCAGTACTTC. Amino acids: CASSLKGIRDQYF.

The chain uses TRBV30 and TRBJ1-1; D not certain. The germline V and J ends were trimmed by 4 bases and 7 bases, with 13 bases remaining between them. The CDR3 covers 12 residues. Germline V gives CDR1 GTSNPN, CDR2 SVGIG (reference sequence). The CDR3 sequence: CAWTDEDLEAFF. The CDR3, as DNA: TGTGCCTGGACCGATGAAGATCTTGAAGCTTTCTTT.

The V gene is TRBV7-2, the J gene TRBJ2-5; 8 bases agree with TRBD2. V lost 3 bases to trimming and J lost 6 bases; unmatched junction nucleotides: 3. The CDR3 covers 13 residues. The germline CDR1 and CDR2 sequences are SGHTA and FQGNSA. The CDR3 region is CASSFSGGKTQYF. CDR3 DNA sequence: TGTGCCAGCAGCTTCTCGGGGGGGAAGACCCAGTACTTC.

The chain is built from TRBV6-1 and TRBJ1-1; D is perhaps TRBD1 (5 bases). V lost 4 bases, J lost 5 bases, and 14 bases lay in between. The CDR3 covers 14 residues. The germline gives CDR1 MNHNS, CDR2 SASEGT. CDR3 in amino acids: CASSVDRPRTEAFF. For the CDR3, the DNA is TGTGCCAGCAGTGTAGACAGACCGCGGACTGAAGCTTTCTTT.

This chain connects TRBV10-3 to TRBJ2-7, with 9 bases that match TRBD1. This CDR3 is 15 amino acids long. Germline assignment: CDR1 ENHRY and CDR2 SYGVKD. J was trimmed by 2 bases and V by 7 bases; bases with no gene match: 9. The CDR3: CAITSGQGTTYEQYF. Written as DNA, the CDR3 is TGTGCCATCACCTCCGGACAGGGGACCACCTACGAGCAGTACTTC.

CDR3 sequence reads: CASSHREPDIQYF. In nucleotides, the CDR3 is TGTGCCAGCAGCCACCGGGAGCCGGACATTCAGTACTTC. The gene calls are TRBV14 and TRBJ2-4, with D maybe TRBD2 (6 bases). V was clipped by 3 bases and J by 8 bases, with 11 bases between them. The CDR3 runs to 13 residues. Germline CDR1 reads SGHDN; CDR2 reads FVKESK.

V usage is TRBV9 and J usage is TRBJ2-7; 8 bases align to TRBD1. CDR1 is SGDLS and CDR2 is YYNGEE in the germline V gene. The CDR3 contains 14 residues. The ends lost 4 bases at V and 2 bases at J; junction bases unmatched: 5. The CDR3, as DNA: TGTGCCAGCAGCCCAAGGACAGGGCCCTACGAGCAGTACTTC. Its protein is CASSPRTGPYEQYF. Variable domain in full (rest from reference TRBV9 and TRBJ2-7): DSGVTQTPKHLITATGQRVTLRCSPRSGDLSVYWYQQSLDQGLQFLIQYYNGEERAKGNILERFSAQQFPDLHSELNLSSLELGDSALYFCASSPRTGPYEQYFGPGTRLTVT.